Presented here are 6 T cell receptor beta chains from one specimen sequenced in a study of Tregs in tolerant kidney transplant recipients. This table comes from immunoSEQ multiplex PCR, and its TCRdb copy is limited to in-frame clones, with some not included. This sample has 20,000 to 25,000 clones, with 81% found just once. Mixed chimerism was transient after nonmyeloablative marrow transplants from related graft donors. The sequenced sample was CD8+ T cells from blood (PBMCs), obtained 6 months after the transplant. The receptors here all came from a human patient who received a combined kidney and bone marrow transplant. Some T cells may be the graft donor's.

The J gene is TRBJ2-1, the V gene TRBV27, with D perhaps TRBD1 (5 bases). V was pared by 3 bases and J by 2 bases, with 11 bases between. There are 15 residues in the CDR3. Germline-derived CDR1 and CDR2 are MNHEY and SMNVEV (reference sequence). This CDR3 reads CASSLGPIPYNEQFF. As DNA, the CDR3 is TGTGCCAGCAGTTTGGGGCCAATTCCCTACAATGAGCAGTTCTTC.

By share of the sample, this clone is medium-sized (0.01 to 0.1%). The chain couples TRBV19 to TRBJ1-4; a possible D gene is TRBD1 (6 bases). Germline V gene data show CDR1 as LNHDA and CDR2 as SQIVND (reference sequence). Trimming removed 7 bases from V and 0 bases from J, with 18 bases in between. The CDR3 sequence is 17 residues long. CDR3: CASKGYSRGSTNEKLFF. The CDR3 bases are TGTGCCAGTAAGGGATACTCCAGGGGATCAACTAATGAAAAACTGTTTTTT.

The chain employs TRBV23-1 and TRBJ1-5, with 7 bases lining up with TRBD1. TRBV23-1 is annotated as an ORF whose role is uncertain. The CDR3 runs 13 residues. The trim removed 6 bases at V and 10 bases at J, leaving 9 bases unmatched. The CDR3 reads CASRRDREVPQHF. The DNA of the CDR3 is TGCGCCAGCAGACGAGACAGGGAGGTCCCCCAGCATTTT.

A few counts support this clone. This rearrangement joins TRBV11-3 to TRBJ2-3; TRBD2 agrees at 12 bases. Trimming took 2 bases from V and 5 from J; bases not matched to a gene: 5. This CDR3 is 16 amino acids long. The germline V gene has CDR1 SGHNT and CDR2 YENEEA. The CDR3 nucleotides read TGTGCCAGCAGCTTAACTAGCGGGAGGCTGGGAGATACGCAGTATTTT. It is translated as CASSLTSGRLGDTQYF.

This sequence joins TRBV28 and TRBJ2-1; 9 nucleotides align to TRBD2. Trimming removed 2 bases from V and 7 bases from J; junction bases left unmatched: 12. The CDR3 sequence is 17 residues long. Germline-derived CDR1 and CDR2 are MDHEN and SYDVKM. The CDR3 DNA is TGTGCCAGCAGTTTAGAGTTGGGGCTAGCGGGACTTAATGAGCAGTTCTTC. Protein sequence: CASSLELGLAGLNEQFF.

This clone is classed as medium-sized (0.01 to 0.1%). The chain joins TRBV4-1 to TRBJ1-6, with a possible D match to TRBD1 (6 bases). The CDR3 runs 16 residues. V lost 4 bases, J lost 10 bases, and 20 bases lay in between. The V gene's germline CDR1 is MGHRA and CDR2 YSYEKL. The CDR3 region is CASSPGPGHHGSPLHF. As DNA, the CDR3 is TGCGCCAGCAGCCCTGGTCCGGGACACCATGGATCACCCCTCCACTTT.